The 15 T cell receptor beta chains below come from one sample, sequenced in a study of prognosis after radiotherapy for stage I lung cancer. Genomic DNA served as the source from which two-round multiplex PCR generated TCR beta CDR3 amplicons. With primers specific to each TRBV and TRBJ gene, the first-round PCR was performed. TCRdb redid the calling of the multiplex PCR reads with MiXCR, one entry per CDR3 protein. This sample has roughly 9,000 distinct CDR3 sequences, with 62% found just once. The material was PBMCs, obtained before or after stereotactic body radiation therapy (not recorded which). The receptors were sampled from a donor over 45 with non-small cell lung cancer.

Comments on this clonotype: A single base is all that separates this from a far larger clone, so a read error is likely. The chain has TRBV6-8 and TRBJ2-7; perhaps D is TRBD1 or TRBD2 (5 bases each). The CDR3 sequence is 15 residues long. V gave up 5 bases and J gave up 3 bases, with 17 bases separating them. Germline V gives CDR1 MNHGY, CDR2 SAAAGT. CDR3 loop: CASSVGATSHYEQYF. CDR3 bases: TGTGCCAGCAGTGTCGGGGCTACAAGCCACTACGAGCAGTACTTC.

The rearrangement links TRBV6-8 to TRBJ1-5; D possibly corresponds to TRBD1 (5 bases). CDR1 is MNHGY and CDR2 is SAAAGT in the germline V gene. CDR3 size: 17 residues. The V end was cut by 4 bases, the J end by 9 bases, with 25 bases between. CDR3 loop: CASSSVGGSDMAWPQHF. CDR3 in DNA: TGTGCCAGCAGTTCTGTCGGGGGGTCGGATATGGCGTGGCCCCAGCATTTT.

J is TRBJ2-3 and V is TRBV20-1; D is uncertain. The CDR3 totals 15 residues. Germline V lookup: CDR1 DFQATT, CDR2 SNEGSKA (reference sequence). V lost 5 bases and J 0 bases, leaving 15 bases between the germline ends. Written as DNA, the CDR3 is TGCAGTGCTCTAAACCCACCCGGGAGCACAGATACGCAGTATTTT. Encoded protein: CSALNPPGSTDTQYF.

V usage is TRBV6-2 or TRBV6-3 and J usage is TRBJ2-2; no reliable D call. Germline V gene data show CDR1 as MNHEY and CDR2 as SVGEGT. Trimming stripped 8 bases from V and 7 bases from J, with 11 bases between. The CDR3 loop spans 12 amino acids. CDR3 in amino acids: CASAQAFGELFF. As DNA, the CDR3 is TGTGCCAGCGCCCAGGCTTTCGGGGAGCTGTTTTTT.

With regard to this clonotype: A read error is likely here: a far larger clone is one base away. Here the CDR3 reads CASSRGMERQETQYF. The CDR3 DNA is TGTGCCAGCAGTCGGGGGATGGAAAGGCAAGAGACCCAGTACTTC. V is TRBV6-1 and J is TRBJ2-7; tentatively, D is TRBD2 (6 bases). The J call may be in error: the DNA end matches TRBJ2-5 better. CDR1 and CDR2 (germline): MNHNS, SASEGT. CDR3 size: 15 residues.

This clonotype is medium-sized. V and J are TRBV29-1 and TRBJ1-2, with D unclear. The CDR3 consists of 12 residues. Germline loops: CDR1 SQVTM, CDR2 ANQGSEA. V was clipped by 7 bases and J by 3 bases, with 12 bases between them. CDR3 in amino acids: CSAPGIDYGYTF. CDR3 nucleotide sequence: TGCAGCGCTCCCGGGATCGACTATGGCTACACCTTC.

V usage is TRBV11-2 and J usage is TRBJ2-5, with 9 bases aligning to TRBD1. The ends lost 1 base at V and 5 bases at J; junction bases unmatched: 5. CDR3 length: 15 residues. CDR1 is SGHAT and CDR2 is FQNNGV in the germline V gene. The CDR3 nucleotides are TGTGCCAGCAGCTTAGGGACAGGGGTCAGTGAGACCCAGTACTTC. This codes for CASSLGTGVSETQYF. The variable domain in full, completed from reference TRBV11-2 and TRBJ2-5, reads EAGVAQSPRYKIIEKRQSVAFWCNPISGHATLYWYQQILGQGPKLLIQFQNNGVVDDSQLPKDRFSAERLKGVDSTLKIQPAKLEDSAVYLCASSLGTGVSETQYFGPGTRLLVL.

Only one count was recorded for this clonotype. The chain recombines TRBV12-3 or TRBV12-4 with TRBJ2-2; D is unclear. The V end lost 7 bases, the J end lost 8 bases, and 14 bases lay between the germline ends. The CDR3 spans 13 residues. As DNA, the CDR3 is TGTGCCAGCACCCTCCTCGGCGCGGGGGAGCTGTTTTTT. Protein: CASTLLGAGELFF.

This clonotype is classed as medium-sized. This chain uses TRBV20-1 with TRBJ2-7, with 12 nucleotides matching TRBD2. This CDR3 spans 15 amino acids. The germline gives CDR1 DFQATT, CDR2 SNEGSKA (reference sequence). V shed 2 bases, J shed 0 bases, and the junction held 2 bases outside the gene matches. CDR3 coding DNA: TGCAGTGCTAGACTAGCGGGAGGGAGCTCCTACGAGCAGTACTTC. Encoded protein: CSARLAGGSSYEQYF.

The chain employs TRBV20-1 and TRBJ2-7; D ambiguous. Germline V gene sequence: CDR1 DFQATT, CDR2 SNEGSKA (reference sequence). CDR3 length: 15 amino acids. Trimming removed 1 base at V and 6 bases at J, with 19 bases between. In nucleotides, the CDR3 is TGCAGTGCTAGAGTTCCTAGGGTGTCTGCCCCCGAGCAGTACTTC. Amino acid sequence: CSARVPRVSAPEQYF.

The chain employs TRBV28 and TRBJ1-5; D might be TRBD1 (5 bases). The CDR3 is 12 residues long. Per the germline V gene, CDR1 is MDHEN and CDR2 is SYDVKM. With 7 bases removed from V and 12 bases from J, the gap between germline ends came to 16 bases. The CDR3 protein is CASTGLRGFQHF. The CDR3 DNA follows: TGTGCCAGCACCGGTCTTCGGGGCTTCCAGCATTTT. Full variable domain (outside the CDR3, taken from reference TRBV28 and TRBJ1-5): DVKVTQSSRYLVKRTGEKVFLECVQDMDHENMFWYRQDPGLGLRLIYFSYDVKMKEKGDIPEGYSVSREKKERFSLILESASTNQTSMYLCASTGLRGFQHFGDGTRLSIL.

The chain links TRBV20-1 to TRBJ2-7; D is perhaps TRBD2 (6 bases). Germline V lookup: CDR1 DFQATT, CDR2 SNEGSKA (reference sequence). V lost 1 base to trimming and J lost 3 bases, with 10 bases between them. The CDR3 is made up of 13 amino acids. The CDR3 DNA follows: TGCAGTGCTAGAGGAAGGGACTTCTACGAGCAGTACTTC. The encoded protein is CSARGRDFYEQYF.

By its share, this clonotype is medium-sized (0.01 to 0.1%). The genes are TRBV7-6 and TRBJ2-1, with 7 nucleotides matching TRBD2. V lost 4 bases and J lost 0; bases outside the gene matches: 3. The CDR3 runs to 15 residues. Germline lookup yields CDR1 SGHVS and CDR2 FNYEAQ. As DNA, the CDR3 is TGTGCCAGCAGCTCAGGACTAGTCTCCTACAATGAGCAGTTCTTC. Residues: CASSSGLVSYNEQFF.

Worth noting for this clonotype: A much larger clone differs by one base, so this may be a read error. V usage is TRBV6-1 and J usage is TRBJ1-2; D perhaps matches TRBD1 (6 bases). The CDR3 consists of 12 residues. Germline V gives CDR1 MNHNS, CDR2 SASEGT. V was clipped by 5 bases and J by 4 bases, with 8 bases between them. The CDR3 loop reads CASSQGIYGYTF. In nucleotides, the CDR3 is TGTGCCAGCAGTCAGGGGATCTATGGCTACACCTTC.

A word on this clonotype: A far larger clone is a single base away, which makes a read error likely. J is TRBJ1-1 and V is TRBV6-4; D remains unclear. The CDR3 extends over 12 amino acids. Germline V lookup: CDR1 MRHNA, CDR2 SNTAGT. The CDR3 here is CASSYPNAEDFF. CDR3 nucleotide sequence: TGTGCCAGCAGTTACCCCAACGCTGAAGATTTCTTT.